The 16 T cell receptor beta chains presented below share a single source sample, sequenced in a study of cytomegalovirus exposure and HLA in healthy donors. A multiplex PCR was run with 60 Vbeta primers and 13 Jbeta primers. This table comes from immunoSEQ multiplex PCR, and its TCRdb copy is limited to in-frame clones, with some not included. This sample has tens of thousands of clones, with 80% to 90% found just once. The source material was PBMCs. These receptors were collected from a woman aged 30 to 39 in good health and CMV-seronegative.

DNA for the CDR3: TGTGCCAGCAGCTCCGGGGCTGGAAACACCATATATTTT. This translates into CASSSGAGNTIYF. The chain carries TRBV7-3 and TRBJ1-3; D not resolved. Germline V gives CDR1 SGHTA, CDR2 FQGTGA. CDR3 length: 13 residues. The V end lost 4 bases, the J end lost 2 bases, and 6 bases lay between the germline ends.

The V call is TRBV21-1, the J call TRBJ2-5; the table's D gene call, TRBD2, was not cross checked with the DNA. TRBV21-1 is designated a pseudogene. The length of the CDR3 is 12 residues. The CDR3 here is CASSKAGKTQYF. The CDR3 DNA is TGTGCCAGCAGCAAAGCCGGGAAGACCCAGTACTTC.

The chain uses TRBV6-6 and TRBJ1-2; 7 bases are shared with TRBD1. The length of the CDR3 is 14 residues. Germline V gene lookup returns CDR1 MNHNY and CDR2 SVGAGI (reference sequence). V lost 7 bases to trimming and J lost 2 bases; unmatched junction nucleotides: 7. The CDR3 bases are TGTGCCAGCACCCTCCGGGACAGCAACTATGGCTACACCTTC. Amino acids: CASTLRDSNYGYTF.

This CDR3 is CASSLGGRFQVGYTF. The CDR3 coding sequence is TGTGCCAGCAGTTTAGGGGGCAGGTTCCAAGTTGGCTACACCTTC. The chain employs TRBV28 and TRBJ1-2, with D possibly TRBD1 on 6 matching bases. Trimming left V 2 bases short and J 7 bases short, with 17 bases between. Germline V CDR1 and CDR2: MDHEN, SYDVKM. This CDR3 is built from 15 residues.

The chain recombines TRBV7-2 with TRBJ1-2; TRBD1 might be the D (6 bases). Trimming took 4 bases from V and 2 from J, leaving 11 bases between them. The CDR3 has 14 amino acids. Germline CDR1 is SGHTA and CDR2 is FQGNSA. CDR3 in amino acids: CASSSHRANYGYTF. CDR3 nucleotides: TGTGCCAGCAGCTCTCACAGGGCGAACTATGGCTACACCTTC.

The chain recombines TRBV28 with TRBJ2-7; 9 bases are shared with TRBD2. From germline, CDR1 is MDHEN and CDR2 SYDVKM. CDR3 length: 19 residues. The V and J ends lost 6 bases and 3 bases, in that order; junction bases with no gene match: 21. DNA for the CDR3: TGTGCCAGCAGCCCCACCCGGACTAGCGAGGGTTTACCTAACTACGAGCAGTACTTC. The encoded protein is CASSPTRTSEGLPNYEQYF.

J is TRBJ2-2 and V is TRBV11-2, with 8 bases that match TRBD2. Losses at the gene ends were 2 bases for V and 1 base for J; bases not matched to a gene: 6. The CDR3 has 17 residues. Germline V lookup: CDR1 SGHAT, CDR2 FQNNGV. Here the CDR3 reads CASSLIGGRRNTGELFF. The CDR3 DNA sequence: TGTGCCAGCAGCTTAATTGGCGGGAGGAGGAACACCGGGGAGCTGTTTTTT.

This chain connects TRBV10-3 to TRBJ2-1, with TRBD2 identical over 7 bases. Germline V gene sequence: CDR1 ENHRY, CDR2 SYGVKD. V lost 7 bases and J lost 4; bases outside the gene matches: 7. The CDR3 loop spans 14 amino acids. Written as DNA, the CDR3 is TGTGCCATCACACTAGCGAAGGAATACAATGAGCAGTTCTTC. Its translation is CAITLAKEYNEQFF.

This clone has a single count. The chain uses TRBV5-1 and TRBJ2-1, with TRBD2 matching 9 bases. The germline V gene encodes CDR1 SGHRS and CDR2 YFSETQ. With V trimmed by 0 bases and J by 2 bases, 6 bases remained unmatched. The length of the CDR3 is 17 residues. The CDR3 coding sequence is TGCGCCAGCAGCTTGGCCGAGGGCGGGAGGGCCTACAATGAGCAGTTCTTC. Translating it yields CASSLAEGGRAYNEQFF.

The V and J genes are TRBV4-1 and TRBJ2-3, with TRBD2 matching over 9 bases. The length of the CDR3 is 17 residues. V lost 4 bases to trimming and J lost 6 bases; unmatched junction nucleotides: 14. Germline CDR1 is MGHRA and CDR2 is YSYEKL. In DNA, the CDR3 is TGCGCCAGCAGCCCTGATGGGGCTAGCGGGATGGTGGATACGCAGTATTTT. Translated, it gives CASSPDGASGMVDTQYF.

The rearrangement links TRBV27 to TRBJ2-7; tentatively, D is TRBD1 (6 bases). There are 13 residues in the CDR3. Trimming removed 6 bases at V and 5 bases at J, with 14 bases between. Germline CDR1 reads MNHEY; CDR2 reads SMNVEV (reference sequence). CDR3 sequence: CASSPNRAHEQYF. The CDR3 bases are TGTGCCAGCAGCCCGAACAGGGCCCACGAGCAGTACTTC.

The chain joins TRBV5-1 to TRBJ2-7, with D possibly being TRBD1 (5 bases). V was cut by 1 base and J by 2 bases, with 10 bases left in between. The CDR3 consists of 14 residues. Germline V gene lookup returns CDR1 SGHRS and CDR2 YFSETQ. The CDR3 loop is CASSLQQEPYEQYF. CDR3 nucleotide sequence: TGCGCCAGCAGCTTGCAACAGGAACCCTACGAGCAGTACTTC.

This chain uses TRBV5-7 with TRBJ2-5; TRBD2 agrees at 8 bases. TRBV5-7 is annotated as an ORF whose role is uncertain. CDR3 length: 17 amino acids. With V trimmed by 0 bases and J by 2 bases, 9 bases remained unmatched. The CDR3 reads CASSLETQRERQETQYF. CDR3 sequence (DNA): TGTGCCAGCAGCTTGGAGACCCAGCGGGAGAGACAAGAGACCCAGTACTTC.

This chain links TRBV7-9 with TRBJ1-2; the D is unclear. V was clipped by 1 base and J by 6 bases, with 9 bases between them. Per germline, CDR1 SEHNR and CDR2 FQNEAQ (reference sequence). The length of the CDR3 is 13 residues. CDR3 protein: CASSLGTGDGYTF. The CDR3 DNA reads as TGTGCCAGCAGCTTAGGGACTGGGGATGGCTACACCTTC.

This chain connects TRBV4-1 to TRBJ2-7; 10 bases align to TRBD2. After removal of 4 bases from V and 7 bases from J, the junction contained 1 base not matched to a gene. The CDR3 runs to 12 residues. CDR1 is MGHRA and CDR2 is YSYEKL in the germline V gene. Here the CDR3 DNA reads TGCGCCAGCAGCCCGACTAGCGGGGAGCAGTACTTC. Translation: CASSPTSGEQYF.

A single count supports this clone. The CDR3 DNA reads as TGTGCCAGCAGCTTGGCTACGGGACACCATGAAAAACTGTTTTTT. Residues: CASSLATGHHEKLFF. The chain links TRBV5-8 to TRBJ1-4; tentative D call: TRBD1 (6 bases). V was clipped by 0 bases and J by 6 bases, with 12 bases between them. Germline lookup yields CDR1 SGHTS and CDR2 YDEGEE. The CDR3 extends over 15 amino acids.